Listed below are T cell receptor beta chains from one sample, sequenced in a study of T cell responses to AZD1222 COVID-19 vaccine. Sequencing used immunoSEQ multiplex PCR; TCRdb keeps in-frame clones, though not all of them. This table has approximately 120,000 clones, about 90% appearing once. The sequencing used peripheral blood, collected on day 0 of MenACWY control vaccination. These receptors were obtained from an adult in good health. Each CDR3 is given with its conserved first and last residue. A D gene is named only where the DNA matches it firmly. Clone size is stated in some rows and not others, as once, few, many or a class when expanded.

>TRBV5-1|-|-|TRBJ1-1
TGCGCCAGCAGGTTACAGGGTTACACTGAAGCTTTCTTT
CASRLQGYTEAFF
>TRBV19|-|-|TRBJ2-7
TGTGCCAGTAAGGCAGGGGGGACACCAACCTACGAGCAGTACTTC
CASKAGGTPTYEQYF
>TRBV7-9|-|-|TRBJ2-5
TGTGCCAGCAGCAACCGACAGGTTCCGGGCCGGGAGACCCAGTACTTC
CASSNRQVPGRETQYF
>TRBV7-7|-|-|TRBJ2-1
TGTGCCAGCAGCTTAGGGGGCAGCCAAAGTGGGCAAGAGCAGTTCTTC
CASSLGGSQSGQEQFF
>TRBV24-1|-|-|TRBJ1-5
TGTGCCACCAGTGATTTGCCCCAGGGGAATCAGCCCCAGCATTTT
CATSDLPQGNQPQHF
>TRBV7-2|-|TRBD2|TRBJ2-5
TGTGCCAGCAGCGGGGGACTAGCGGGGGGACAAGAGACCCAGTACTTC
CASSGGLAGGQETQYF
>TRBV7-2|-|-|TRBJ1-4
TGTGCCAGCAGCTTAGGAGACCCCGGGCCGGAAAAACTGTTTTTT
CASSLGDPGPEKLFF
>TRBV7-9|-|TRBD1|TRBJ1-1
TGTGCCAGCAGCCGGATACAGGGGACGACTGAAGCTTTCTTT
CASSRIQGTTEAFF
>TRBV6-5|-|-|TRBJ1-2
TGTGCCAGCAGTTACTCCGTTTGGGAAACCTATGGCTACACCTTC
CASSYSVWETYGYTF
>TRBV28|-|-|TRBJ2-3
TGTGCCAGCAGTTTTGGGCAGGGGTTGCCAGATACGCAGTATTTT
CASSFGQGLPDTQYF
>TRBV2|-|-|TRBJ1-1
TGTGCCACACACTTGATGACTGAAGCTTTCTTT
CATHLMTEAFF
>TRBV10-3|-|-|TRBJ2-1
TGTGCCATCAGTGATCGGCTAGCAGATGAGCAGTTCTTC
CAISDRLADEQFF
>TRBV4-1|-|-|TRBJ2-6
TGCGCCAGCAGCCAAGATTGGCAGGGAGCTGGGGCCAACGTCCTGACTTTC
CASSQDWQGAGANVLTF
>TRBV6-2/TRBV6-3|once|-|TRBJ2-4
TGTGCCAGCAGTTCCCTTGGGGCCAAAAACATTCAGTACTTC
CASSSLGAKNIQYF
>TRBV10-3|once|TRBD2|TRBJ2-5
TGTGCCATCAGTGAGAGAGGGGGGACTAGCGCGGAGACCCAGTACTTC
CAISERGGTSAETQYF
>TRBV18|-|-|TRBJ1-2
TGTGCCAGCTCACGAGGCCGGGACGTCTATGGCTACACCTTC
CASSRGRDVYGYTF
>TRBV2|-|-|TRBJ1-2
TGTGCCAGCAGCTCACAGGCCGGGGGGCCCTATGGCTACACCTTC
CASSSQAGGPYGYTF
>TRBV19|-|TRBD1|TRBJ1-6
TGTGCCAGTAGTTCCGGGACAGGGGGTTCACCCCTCCACTTT
CASSSGTGGSPLHF
>TRBV6-6|-|-|TRBJ1-5
TGTGCCAGCAACTCGGGTAGTAGCAATCAGCCCCAGCATTTT
CASNSGSSNQPQHF
>TRBV6-5|-|-|TRBJ2-3
TGTGCCAGCTCCCGTTCGGGGGAACTCGGAGATACGCAGTATTTT
CASSRSGELGDTQYF
>TRBV28|-|TRBD2|TRBJ2-5
TGTGCCAGCATCCCCGGCGGGGGGCCACAAGAGACCCAGTACTTC
CASIPGGGPQETQYF
>TRBV19|-|TRBD1|TRBJ2-7
TGTGCCAGTAGTATTGGCGGAATCGGGGTTGTGGGACAGGGACTCTACGAGCAGTACTTC
CASSIGGIGVVGQGLYEQYF
>TRBV7-9|medium-sized|TRBD2|TRBJ2-3
TGTGCCAGCAGCCTCGCCGGGACTAACCTGTATTTT
CASSLAGTNLYF
>TRBV14|once|-|TRBJ2-5
TGTGCCAGCAGCCAGGTGGGGGAGACCCAGTACTTC
CASSQVGETQYF
>TRBV6-5|-|-|TRBJ2-1
TGTGCCAGCAGTCCCGAGACAGTTTCAGGTGAGCAGTTCTTC
CASSPETVSGEQFF
>TRBV5-6|-|-|TRBJ2-4
TGTGCCAGCAGCTTGGGGGCAGGGGAGGATGACATTCAGTACTTC
CASSLGAGEDDIQYF
>TRBV5-1|-|-|TRBJ1-6
TGCGCCAGCAGCCCTAGGACCCCTAATTCACCCCTCCACTTT
CASSPRTPNSPLHF
>TRBV9|-|TRBD1|TRBJ1-2
TGTGCCAGCAGCCCCCGGGACAGGGAGTGGGGCTACACCTTC
CASSPRDREWGYTF
>TRBV28|-|TRBD1|TRBJ1-2
TGTGCCAGCAGTATGGGACAGGGCCACCTTTTTAACTATGGCTACACCTTC
CASSMGQGHLFNYGYTF
>TRBV25-1|-|TRBD1|TRBJ1-5
TGTGCTGCGGGGACAGGGACAAATCAGCCCCAGCATTTT
CAAGTGTNQPQHF
>TRBV4-3|-|TRBD1|TRBJ1-2
TGCGCCAGCAGCCAAGCTGCACTGATTACAGGGGGAGTCTATGGCTACACCTTC
CASSQAALITGGVYGYTF
>TRBV3-1/TRBV3-2|-|-|TRBJ2-1
TGTGCCAGCAGCCAAGCAGACGTGGGCAATGAGCAGTTCTTC
CASSQADVGNEQFF
>TRBV13|-|-|TRBJ2-5
TGTGCCAGCAGCTTAGGCCGGGAGACCCAGTACTTC
CASSLGRETQYF
>TRBV5-4|-|-|TRBJ1-1
TGTGCCAGCAGCGTTGACAGCTACACTGAAGCTTTCTTT
CASSVDSYTEAFF
>TRBV4-1|-|TRBD2|TRBJ2-3
TGCGCCAGCAGCCAAAGGACTAGCGGGGTAGATACGCAGTATTTT
CASSQRTSGVDTQYF
>TRBV11-2|-|TRBD2|TRBJ2-7
TGTGCCAGCAGCTTATCTCGCGGGAGGGCCTACGAGCAGTACTTC
CASSLSRGRAYEQYF
>TRBV27|-|-|TRBJ2-3
TGTGCCAGCCGCACGGCTCCTCCAGATACGCAGTATTTT
CASRTAPPDTQYF
>TRBV5-1|-|-|TRBJ1-1
TGCGCCAGCAGCTTGGTATCGATAACAACTGAAGCTTTCTTT
CASSLVSITTEAFF
>TRBV27|-|-|TRBJ2-4
TGTGCCAGCAGGGGAATTCAAAACATTCAGTACTTC
CASRGIQNIQYF
>TRBV7-2|-|-|TRBJ2-1
TGTGCCAGCAGCTTGAACAGATCGGGATTCTCCTACAATGAGCAGTTCTTC
CASSLNRSGFSYNEQFF
>TRBV30|-|-|TRBJ1-5
TGTGCCTGGAGTAAATATAGCAATCAGCCCCAGCATTTT
CAWSKYSNQPQHF
>TRBV24-1|-|-|TRBJ1-1
TGTGCCACCAGTGATTTGGGTCTCACTGAAGCTTTCTTT
CATSDLGLTEAFF
>TRBV27|-|TRBD2|TRBJ2-5
TGTGCCAGCAGCCTCGGGGGGATAGGACAGACCCAGTACTTC
CASSLGGIGQTQYF
>TRBV6-6|-|-|TRBJ2-5
TGTGCCAGCAGTTACTTAACAGGGCAAGAGACCCAGTACTTC
CASSYLTGQETQYF
>TRBV10-2|-|-|TRBJ1-6
TGCGCCAGCAGTCCCCAATATTCACCCCTCCACTTT
CASSPQYSPLHF
>TRBV2|-|TRBD1|TRBJ1-5
TGTGCCAGCGGGCGGACAGGATCGACCAATCAGCCCCAGCATTTT
CASGRTGSTNQPQHF
>TRBV7-2|-|TRBD1|TRBJ1-2
TGTGCCAGCAGCTCCCGGACAGGGGGGTATGGCTACACCTTC
CASSSRTGGYGYTF
>TRBV9|-|TRBD2|TRBJ2-3
TGTGCCAGCAGCGACAGTCAAATAGCGGGAGGCACCCGAGATACGCAGTATTTT
CASSDSQIAGGTRDTQYF
>TRBV19|-|TRBD2|TRBJ2-1
TGTGCCAGTAGAGAAGGACAAGCGGGGTTCAATGAGCAGTTCTTC
CASREGQAGFNEQFF
>TRBV10-3|-|-|TRBJ1-6
TGTGCCATCAGGACAGTTATGAATTCACCCCTCCACTTT
CAIRTVMNSPLHF
>TRBV5-4|once|-|TRBJ1-1
TGTGCCAGCGGCGACACTGAAGCTTTCTTT
CASGDTEAFF
>TRBV5-6|-|-|TRBJ2-7
TGTGCCAGCAGGACGTCGGGACACAACTCCTACGAGCAGTACTTC
CASRTSGHNSYEQYF
>TRBV29-1|-|TRBD1|TRBJ1-4
TGCAGCGGTAGAACAGGGGGAGAAAAACTGTTTTTT
CSGRTGGEKLFF
>TRBV3-1/TRBV3-2|-|-|TRBJ2-1
TGTGCCAGCAGCCAAGAGGTAGTCACGGGAAGGTCCTACAATGAGCAGTTCTTC
CASSQEVVTGRSYNEQFF
>TRBV28|-|-|TRBJ1-5
TGTGCCAGCAGTCCTGGGGGACTTCCGGATTTT
CASSPGGLPDF
>TRBV28|once|-|TRBJ1-2
TGTGCCAGCAGTTTTAGGGGGTCCGGCGGTAACTATGGCTACACCTTC
CASSFRGSGGNYGYTF
>TRBV6-5|-|TRBD1|TRBJ2-7
TGTGCCAGCATCCCGACAGGGGTAAACGAGCAGTACTTC
CASIPTGVNEQYF